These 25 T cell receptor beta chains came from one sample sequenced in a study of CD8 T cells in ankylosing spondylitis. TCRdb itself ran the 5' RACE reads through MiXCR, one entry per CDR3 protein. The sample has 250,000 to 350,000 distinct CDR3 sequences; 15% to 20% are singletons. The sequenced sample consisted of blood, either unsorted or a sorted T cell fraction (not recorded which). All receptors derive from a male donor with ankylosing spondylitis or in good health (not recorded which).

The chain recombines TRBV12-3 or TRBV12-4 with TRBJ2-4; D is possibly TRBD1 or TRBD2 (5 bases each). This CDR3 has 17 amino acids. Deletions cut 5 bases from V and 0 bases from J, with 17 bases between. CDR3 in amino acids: CASSPPPGRIAKNIQYF. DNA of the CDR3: TGTGCCAGCAGTCCCCCTCCGGGACGGATAGCCAAAAACATTCAGTACTTC.

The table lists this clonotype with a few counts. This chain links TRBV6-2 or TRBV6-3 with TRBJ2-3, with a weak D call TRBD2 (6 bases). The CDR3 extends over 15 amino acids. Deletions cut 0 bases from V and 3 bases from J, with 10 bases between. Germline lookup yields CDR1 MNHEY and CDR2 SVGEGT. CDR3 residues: CASSYSGLLTDTQYF. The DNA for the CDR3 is TGTGCCAGCAGTTACTCGGGACTCCTGACAGATACGCAGTATTTT.

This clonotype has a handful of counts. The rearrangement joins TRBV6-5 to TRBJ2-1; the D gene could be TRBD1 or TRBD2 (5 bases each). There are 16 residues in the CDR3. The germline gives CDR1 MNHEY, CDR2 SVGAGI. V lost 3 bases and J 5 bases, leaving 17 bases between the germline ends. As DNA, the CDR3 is TGTGCCAGCAGTTATCGGGACCGCGGCTACCACAATGAGCAGTTCTTC. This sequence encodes CASSYRDRGYHNEQFF.

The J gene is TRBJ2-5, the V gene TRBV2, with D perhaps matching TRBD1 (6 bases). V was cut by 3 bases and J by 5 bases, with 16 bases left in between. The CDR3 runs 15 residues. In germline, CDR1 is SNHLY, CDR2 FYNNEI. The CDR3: CASSDRDTPEETQYF. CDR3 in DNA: TGTGCCAGCAGTGACCGGGACACTCCAGAGGAGACCCAGTACTTC.

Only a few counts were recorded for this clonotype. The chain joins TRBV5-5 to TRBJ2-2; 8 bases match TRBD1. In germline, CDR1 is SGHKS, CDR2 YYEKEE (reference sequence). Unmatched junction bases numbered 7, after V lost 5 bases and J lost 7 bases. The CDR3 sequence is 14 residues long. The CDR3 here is CASRSGQGHGELFF. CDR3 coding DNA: TGTGCCAGCAGATCCGGACAGGGTCACGGGGAGCTGTTTTTT.

CDR3 nucleotides: TGCGCCAGCAGCTGGGGACAGGAAAAGGGCTACACCTTC. It translates to CASSWGQEKGYTF. The rearrangement uses TRBV5-1 and TRBJ1-2; TRBD1 matches 8 bases. Germline V gene data show CDR1 as SGHRS and CDR2 as YFSETQ. Trimming at V came to 3 bases and at J to 8 bases, leaving 6 bases not matched to a gene. CDR3 length equals 13 residues.

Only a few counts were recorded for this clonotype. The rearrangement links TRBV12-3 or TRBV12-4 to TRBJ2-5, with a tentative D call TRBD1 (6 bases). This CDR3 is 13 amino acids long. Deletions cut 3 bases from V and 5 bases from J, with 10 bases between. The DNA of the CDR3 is TGTGCCAGCAGTTTGCCAGGGGTCGAGACCCAGTACTTC. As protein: CASSLPGVETQYF.

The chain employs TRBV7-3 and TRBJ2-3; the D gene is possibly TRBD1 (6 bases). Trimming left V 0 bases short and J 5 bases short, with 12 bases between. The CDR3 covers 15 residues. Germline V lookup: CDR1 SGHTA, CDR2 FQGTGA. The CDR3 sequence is CASSLTMGAQDTQYF. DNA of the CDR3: TGTGCCAGCAGCTTAACGATGGGGGCGCAAGATACGCAGTATTTT.

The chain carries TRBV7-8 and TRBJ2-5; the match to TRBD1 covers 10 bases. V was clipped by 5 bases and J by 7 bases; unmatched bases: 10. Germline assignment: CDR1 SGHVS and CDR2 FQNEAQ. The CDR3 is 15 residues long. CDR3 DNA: TGTGCCAGCAGCCCCATCCGGGACAGGGGAGGGACCCAGTACTTC. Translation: CASSPIRDRGGTQYF.

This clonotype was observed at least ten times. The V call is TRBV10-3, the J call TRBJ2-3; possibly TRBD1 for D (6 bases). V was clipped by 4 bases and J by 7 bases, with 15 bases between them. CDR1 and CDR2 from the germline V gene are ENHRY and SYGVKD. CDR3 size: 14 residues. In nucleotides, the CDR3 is TGTGCCATCAGTGGACAGGAAGGCTTTAATACGCAGTATTTT. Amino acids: CAISGQEGFNTQYF.

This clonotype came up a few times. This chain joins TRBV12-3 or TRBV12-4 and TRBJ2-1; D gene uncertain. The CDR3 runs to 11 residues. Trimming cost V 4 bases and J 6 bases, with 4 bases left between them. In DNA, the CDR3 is TGTGCCAGCAGTTGGGGCAATGAGCAGTTCTTC. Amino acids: CASSWGNEQFF.

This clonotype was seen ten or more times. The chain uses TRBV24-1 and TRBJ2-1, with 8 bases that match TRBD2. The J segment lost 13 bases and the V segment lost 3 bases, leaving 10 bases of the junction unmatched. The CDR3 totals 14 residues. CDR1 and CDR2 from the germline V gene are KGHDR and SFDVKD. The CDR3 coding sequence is TGTGCCACCAGTGATGGACTAGCCGGCGCCCTACAGTTCTTC. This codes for CATSDGLAGALQFF.

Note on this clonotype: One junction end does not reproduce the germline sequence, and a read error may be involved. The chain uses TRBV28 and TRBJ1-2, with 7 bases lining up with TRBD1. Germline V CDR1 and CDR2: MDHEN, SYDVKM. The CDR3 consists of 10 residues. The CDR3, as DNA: TGTGCCATCAGGGGGTATGACTACACCTTC. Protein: CAIRGYDYTF.

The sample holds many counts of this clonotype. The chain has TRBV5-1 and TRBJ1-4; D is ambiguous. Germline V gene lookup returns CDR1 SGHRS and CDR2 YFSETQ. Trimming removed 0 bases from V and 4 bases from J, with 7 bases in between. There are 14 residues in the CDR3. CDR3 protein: CASSLDSSNEKLFF. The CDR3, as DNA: TGCGCCAGCAGCTTGGACAGTAGTAATGAAAAACTGTTTTTT.

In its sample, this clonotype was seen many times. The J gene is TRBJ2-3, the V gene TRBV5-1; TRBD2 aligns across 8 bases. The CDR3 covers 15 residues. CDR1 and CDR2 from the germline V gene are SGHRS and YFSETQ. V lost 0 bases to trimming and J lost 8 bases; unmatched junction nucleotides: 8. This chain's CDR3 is CASSLDGLARGTQYF. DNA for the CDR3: TGCGCCAGCAGCTTGGATGGACTAGCAAGGGGTACGCAGTATTTT.

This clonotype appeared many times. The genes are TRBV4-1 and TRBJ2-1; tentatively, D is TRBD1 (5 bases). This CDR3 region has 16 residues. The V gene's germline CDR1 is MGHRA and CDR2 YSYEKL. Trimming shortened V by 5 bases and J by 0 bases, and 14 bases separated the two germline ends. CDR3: CASSVLDMISYNEQFF. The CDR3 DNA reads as TGCGCCAGCAGCGTTCTGGACATGATCTCCTACAATGAGCAGTTCTTC.

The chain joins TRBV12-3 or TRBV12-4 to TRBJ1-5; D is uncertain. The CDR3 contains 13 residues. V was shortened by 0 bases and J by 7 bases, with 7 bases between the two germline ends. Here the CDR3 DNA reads TGTGCCAGCAGTTTAGCGCTAGGCCAGCCCCAGCATTTT. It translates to CASSLALGQPQHF.

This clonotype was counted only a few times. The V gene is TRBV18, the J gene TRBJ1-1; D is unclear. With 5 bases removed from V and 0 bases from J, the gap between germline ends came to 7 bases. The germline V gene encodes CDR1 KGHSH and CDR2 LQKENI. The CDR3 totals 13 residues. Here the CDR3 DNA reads TGTGCCAGCTCAGCGAGCATGAACACTGAAGCTTTCTTT. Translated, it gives CASSASMNTEAFF.

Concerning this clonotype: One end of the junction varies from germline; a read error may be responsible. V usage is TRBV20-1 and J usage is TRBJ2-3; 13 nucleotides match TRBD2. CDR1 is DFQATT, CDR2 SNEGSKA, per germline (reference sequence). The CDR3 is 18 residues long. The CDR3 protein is CSAQHHPRTSGSTDTQYF. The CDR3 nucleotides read TGCAGTGCTCAACACCACCCGAGGACTAGCGGGAGTACAGATACGCAGTATTTC.

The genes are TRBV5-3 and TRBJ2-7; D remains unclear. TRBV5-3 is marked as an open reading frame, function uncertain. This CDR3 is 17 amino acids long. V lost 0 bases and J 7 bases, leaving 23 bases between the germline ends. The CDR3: CARSLGIRLGGRGEQYV. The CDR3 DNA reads TGTGCCAGAAGCTTGGGTATCCGGCTGGGCGGCCGTGGTGAGCAGTACGTC.

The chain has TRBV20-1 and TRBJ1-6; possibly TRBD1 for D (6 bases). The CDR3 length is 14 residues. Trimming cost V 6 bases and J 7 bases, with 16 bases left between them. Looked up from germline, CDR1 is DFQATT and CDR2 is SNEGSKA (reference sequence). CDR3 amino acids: CSASRGLDNSPLHF. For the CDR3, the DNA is TGCAGTGCAAGCAGGGGTCTCGACAATTCACCCCTCCACTTT.

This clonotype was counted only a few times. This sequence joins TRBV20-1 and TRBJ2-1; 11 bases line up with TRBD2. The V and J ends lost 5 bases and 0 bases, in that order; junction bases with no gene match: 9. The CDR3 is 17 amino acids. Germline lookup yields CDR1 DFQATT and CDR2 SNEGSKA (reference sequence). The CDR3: CSAWTSGWGSSYNEQFF. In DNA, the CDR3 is TGCAGTGCTTGGACTAGCGGGTGGGGGAGCTCCTACAATGAGCAGTTCTTC.

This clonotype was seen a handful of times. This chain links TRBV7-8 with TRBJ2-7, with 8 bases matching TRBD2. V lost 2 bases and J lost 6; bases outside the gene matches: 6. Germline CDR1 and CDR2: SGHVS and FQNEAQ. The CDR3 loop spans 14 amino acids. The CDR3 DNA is TGTGCCAGCAGCTTATCGGGGACTAGTGTCGAGCAGTACGTC. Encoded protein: CASSLSGTSVEQYV.

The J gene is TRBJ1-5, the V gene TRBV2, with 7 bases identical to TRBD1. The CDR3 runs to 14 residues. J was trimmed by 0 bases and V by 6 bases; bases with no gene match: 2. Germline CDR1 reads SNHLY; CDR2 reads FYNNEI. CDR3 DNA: TGTGCCAGCAGCGGGACAGATAGCAATCAGCCCCAGCATTTT. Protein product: CASSGTDSNQPQHF.

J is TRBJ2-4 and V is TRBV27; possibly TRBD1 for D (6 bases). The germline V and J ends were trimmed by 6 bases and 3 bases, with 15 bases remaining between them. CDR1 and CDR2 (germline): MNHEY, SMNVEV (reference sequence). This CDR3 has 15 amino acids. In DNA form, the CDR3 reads TGTGCCAGCAGGGTTAGAGGGGACATCAAAAACATTCAGTACTTC. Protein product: CASRVRGDIKNIQYF.